This T cell receptor (beta chain) was identified during a study of regulatory T cells in long-lasting Graves disease. Investigators prepared the TCR beta libraries by applying iRepertoire HTBI primers and Arm-PCR of CDR3 regions. TCRdb reanalysed the multiplex PCR reads using MiXCR and keeps one entry per CDR3 protein. Seen here are 500,000 or so distinct CDR3 sequences, 15% to 20% observed once, and the top ten hold around a quarter. Time point noted: newly diagnosed GD, antithyroid drugs for less than 3 months. From PBMCs, RNA was extracted and then used to make the TCR library. The CDR3 totals 13 residues. CDR1 is SNHLY, CDR2 FYNNEI, per germline. As concerns this clonotype: The junction differs from germline at one of its ends, possibly a read error.

The sample was also reused in another study, on T cells in Graves' hyperthyroidism and ophthalmopathy. That paper adds: Graves' hyperthyroidism without ophthalmopathy progression within 18 months was termed stable.

The sequencing here drew on peripheral blood mononuclear cells (PBMCs), taken at new diagnosis, from a patient treated with antithyroid drugs. The chain uses TRBV2 and TRBJ2-5, with TRBD2 as a possible D gene (6 bases). This TCR was sampled from a woman aged 40-65 years with Graves disease. The CDR3 DNA follows: TGTGCCAGCAGTGAGGGGACGGGAGAGACCCAGTGCTTC. Translated, it gives CASSEGTGETQCF.